Listed below are T cell receptor beta chains from one sample, sequenced in a study of blood T cell repertoires in COVID-19. The assay was immunoSEQ multiplex PCR, and TCRdb's table has in-frame clones only and misses some. The sample yields roughly 120,000 clones, roughly 80% seen once. The sequenced material came from peripheral blood. Receptors were obtained from a woman in her 40s with acute or convalescent COVID-19. The CDR3 runs from the conserved cysteine through the conserved F or W. D genes are given only for firm matches. Size values are once, few and many counts, or a class for expanded clones, and some rows have none.

clone size,V gene,J gene,D gene,CDR3 DNA,CDR3 protein
once,TRBV6-2/TRBV6-3,TRBJ2-5,TRBD2,TGTGCCAGCAGTTACTCGGCTAGCGGGGGGATTAACCAAGAGACCCAGTACTTC,CASSYSASGGINQETQYF
NA,TRBV9,TRBJ2-2,TRBD2,TGTGCCAGCAGCGTAGGGACTAGCGAGGGGGAGCTGTTTTTT,CASSVGTSEGELFF
NA,TRBV29-1,TRBJ2-1,TRBD2,TGCAGCGTTGAAGCTAGCGGGGGGCGGTCGCAGTTCTTC,CSVEASGGRSQFF
NA,TRBV20-1,TRBJ1-2,TRBD1,TGCAGTGCTAGAGACCGGACAGGTGCATTC,CSARDRTGAF
once,TRBV30,TRBJ1-1,TRBD1,TGTGCCTGGAGTCCAAGGACAGGGGCTGAAGCTTTCTTT,CAWSPRTGAEAFF
NA,TRBV3-1/TRBV3-2,TRBJ1-5,NA,TGTGCCAGCAGCCAAGATCAAGCCAGGGCCCGGCATTTT,CASSQDQARARHF
NA,TRBV5-8,TRBJ1-3,TRBD1,TGTGCCAGCAGCTTGGGACAGGGATTCTCTGGAAACACCATATATTTT,CASSLGQGFSGNTIYF
NA,TRBV7-6,TRBJ2-2,NA,TGTGCCAGCAGTCAAACGGGGGGCGCGATCGGGGAGCTGTTTTTT,CASSQTGGAIGELFF
NA,TRBV6-2/TRBV6-3,TRBJ2-3,NA,TGTGCCAGCAGTTACGTCCTCACAGATACGCAGTATTTT,CASSYVLTDTQYF
once,TRBV15,TRBJ1-4,NA,TGTGCCACCAGCAGAGGGCAGGGAAATGAAAAACTGTTTTTT,CATSRGQGNEKLFF
NA,TRBV30,TRBJ1-4,TRBD1,TGTGCCTGGGATGACAGGGGAGTGGAAAAACTGTTTTTT,CAWDDRGVEKLFF
NA,TRBV3-1/TRBV3-2,TRBJ2-3,TRBD2,TGTGCCAGCAGCCGCAGGGTCACCGGGGGGGCGAGGGATACGCAGTATTTT,CASSRRVTGGARDTQYF
NA,TRBV19,TRBJ1-6,NA,TGTGCCAGTAAGGGGACATCGGGTAATTCACCCCTCCACTTT,CASKGTSGNSPLHF
NA,TRBV19,TRBJ1-2,TRBD1,TGTGCCAGTAGTATATCCCAGGGGGCGCGAGGCTACACCTTC,CASSISQGARGYTF
NA,TRBV12-5,TRBJ1-1,NA,TGTGCTAGTGGTACGGACAGCTTCTACACTGAAGCTTTCTTT,CASGTDSFYTEAFF
NA,TRBV9,TRBJ1-6,NA,TGTGCCAGCAGCGTAGGCCCGGGCAGGGGAGATTCACCCCTCCACTTT,CASSVGPGRGDSPLHF
NA,TRBV3-1/TRBV3-2,TRBJ2-1,NA,TGTGCCAGCAGCCAAGGGCTACTAGGGCTGGCTAGCTCCTACAATGAGCAGTTCTTC,CASSQGLLGLASSYNEQFF
NA,TRBV7-2,TRBJ2-3,NA,TGTGCCAGCAGCTTCGGGAAGGGCACAGATACGCAGTATTTT,CASSFGKGTDTQYF
NA,TRBV7-2,TRBJ1-6,TRBD1,TGTGCCAGCAGCTCCGACAGGGGATCCTATAATTCACCCCTCCACTTT,CASSSDRGSYNSPLHF
NA,TRBV6-2/TRBV6-3,TRBJ2-7,NA,TGTGCCAGCAGTTACTCGATAACAAAAAGGAGCTACGAGCAGTACTTC,CASSYSITKRSYEQYF
NA,TRBV18,TRBJ2-2,NA,TGTGCCAGCTCACCACCGTTCAAACGGTTTAACACCGGGGAGCTGTTTTTT,CASSPPFKRFNTGELFF
NA,TRBV4-2,TRBJ1-2,TRBD1,TGTGCCAGCAGCCCGAGGGGTCCGGGATCAAGGGGGCTGGACTATGGCTACACCTTC,CASSPRGPGSRGLDYGYTF
NA,TRBV19,TRBJ2-5,TRBD2,TGTGCCAGTAGTCGGGGGGGGCATCGAGAGACCCAGTACTTC,CASSRGGHRETQYF
NA,TRBV4-3,TRBJ1-1,TRBD1,TGCGCCAGCAGCCCGGGGACAGGGGACGCTGAAGCTTTCTTT,CASSPGTGDAEAFF
NA,TRBV9,TRBJ2-1,TRBD2,TGTGCCAGCAGCGTAGCGGGGGGGCCTTACAATGAGCAGTTCTTC,CASSVAGGPYNEQFF
NA,TRBV7-9,TRBJ2-6,TRBD1,TGTGCCAGCAGCTACCTGACAGGGGCTGGGGCCAACGTCCTGACTTTC,CASSYLTGAGANVLTF
NA,TRBV6-5,TRBJ1-1,NA,TGTGCCAGCAGTTACTCTTTCCGACACCAGAACACTGAAGCTTTCTTT,CASSYSFRHQNTEAFF
NA,TRBV25-1,TRBJ1-2,NA,TGTGCCAGCATGGAGTGGAGGGATGGCTACACCTTC,CASMEWRDGYTF
once,TRBV15,TRBJ2-3,NA,TGTGCCACCAGCGTCGGGGGGCCAGATACGCAGTATTTT,CATSVGGPDTQYF
NA,TRBV6-5,TRBJ1-2,NA,TGTGCCAGCAGCCCCTGGATCTCGGGGACAAATGGCTACACCTTC,CASSPWISGTNGYTF
NA,TRBV9,TRBJ2-5,NA,TGTGCCAGCAGCGTAGGGAACGGGGGGCATCAAGAGACCCAGTACTTC,CASSVGNGGHQETQYF
NA,TRBV19,TRBJ1-6,TRBD1,TGTGCCAGCACGACGAGACAGGGGGCGAGTTCACCCCTCCACTTT,CASTTRQGASSPLHF
NA,TRBV4-1,TRBJ2-6,NA,TGCGCCAGCAGCCAAGAGTGGCAGGCCGGGGCCAACGTCCTGACTTTC,CASSQEWQAGANVLTF
NA,TRBV30,TRBJ1-1,NA,TGTGCCTGGAGTAGGGGATCCGCTGAAGCTTTCTTT,CAWSRGSAEAFF
NA,TRBV29-1,TRBJ1-5,NA,TGCAGCGTTGCTGGTCAGGGCAATCAGCCCCAGCATTTT,CSVAGQGNQPQHF
NA,TRBV18,TRBJ2-3,TRBD1,TGTGCCAGCTCTGTGGGACAGGGGGCCGCAGATACGCAGTATTTT,CASSVGQGAADTQYF
NA,TRBV20-1,TRBJ1-2,NA,TGCAGTGCTTCTATATCCGGGGGCTACACCTTC,CSASISGGYTF
NA,TRBV5-1,TRBJ2-2,NA,TGCGCCAGCAGCCTCGGACAGAGGTCGAACACCGGGGAGCTGTTTTTT,CASSLGQRSNTGELFF
NA,TRBV21-1,TRBJ2-3,NA,TGTGCCAGCAGCAGCCGTAGGACTAGCGGGGGGGCAGATACGCAGTATTTT,CASSSRRTSGGADTQYF
once,TRBV12-3/TRBV12-4,TRBJ2-7,NA,TGTGCCAGCAGCTCGACAGGGAGGGAGCAGTACTTC,CASSSTGREQYF
once,TRBV7-6,TRBJ1-2,TRBD1,TGTGCCAGCAGTCGTAACCCGGGACAGTCCTATGGCTACACCTTC,CASSRNPGQSYGYTF
NA,TRBV6-5,TRBJ1-2,TRBD1,TGTGCCAGCAGTTCGGGACAGGGAAGAGGCTACACCTTC,CASSSGQGRGYTF
once,TRBV4-3,TRBJ1-5,NA,TGCGCCAGCAGCCAAGTTGTAAGGGGGACGCAGCCCCAGCATTTT,CASSQVVRGTQPQHF
NA,TRBV7-8,TRBJ1-4,NA,TGTGCCAGTGCCGGACGGGGGGCGGGGGTTAATGAAAAACTGTTTTTT,CASAGRGAGVNEKLFF
NA,TRBV30,TRBJ1-4,TRBD1,TGTGCCTGGAGTGTAACAGGGGTTGAAAAACTGTTTTTT,CAWSVTGVEKLFF
few,TRBV19,TRBJ1-2,NA,TGTGCCAGTAGTACCCGGGATACCTATGGCTACACCTTC,CASSTRDTYGYTF
NA,TRBV5-8,TRBJ2-1,TRBD2,TGTGCCAGCAGCGGAAACGGGGGGGCCTCCTACAATGAGCAGTTCTTC,CASSGNGGASYNEQFF
NA,TRBV5-1,TRBJ1-1,NA,TGCGCCAGCAGAAAACAGGCCGACATGAACACTGAAGCTTTCTTT,CASRKQADMNTEAFF
once,TRBV13,TRBJ1-5,NA,TGTGCCAGCAGCTTACGTCCCAACAGGGGCAATCAGCCCCAGCATTTT,CASSLRPNRGNQPQHF
NA,TRBV15,TRBJ1-5,NA,TGTGCCACCAGCAGAGACTCTGCAGGGGTTCAGCCCCAGCATTTT,CATSRDSAGVQPQHF
NA,TRBV30,TRBJ1-6,NA,TGTGCCTGGAGTGTAAATACATTCGGGGATTCACCCCTCCACTTT,CAWSVNTFGDSPLHF
NA,TRBV19,TRBJ2-3,NA,TGTGCCAGTAGTATAGATACCGGTACAGATACGCAGTATTTT,CASSIDTGTDTQYF
NA,TRBV2,TRBJ1-2,NA,TGTGCCAGCAAAAGGAATGCGGGGAGCGGCTACACCTTC,CASKRNAGSGYTF
few,TRBV10-3,TRBJ1-5,NA,TGTGCCATCAGTGAAGCGTCGGGTCAGAATCAGCCCCAGCATTTT,CAISEASGQNQPQHF
NA,TRBV6-1,TRBJ1-2,NA,TGTGCCAGCAGTGAACAGAATTATGGCTACACCTTC,CASSEQNYGYTF